This passage covers 12 T cell receptor beta chains from one sample sequenced in a study of blood T cells in healthy people across ages. Then a second PCR, running roughly 6 to 11 cycles, was carried out with a sample-barcoded 5' primer and a J-beta primer mix. MiXCR was run by TCRdb on the 5' RACE reads, yielding one entry per CDR3 protein. The data hold over 1,200,000 distinct CDR3 sequences, with approximately 59% observed a single time. The source material was blood. The receptors originated from a man aged 18 to 35 in good health.

This sequence joins TRBV3-1 and TRBJ2-7, with TRBD2 matching 9 bases. Germline V CDR1 and CDR2: LGHDT, YNNKEL (reference sequence). Trimming at V came to 11 bases and at J to 4 bases, leaving 15 bases not matched to a gene. The length of the CDR3 is 15 residues. CDR3 sequence: CASSKGGLAPYEQYF. In DNA form, the CDR3 reads TGTGCCTCCAGCAAGGGCGGACTAGCGCCTTACGAGCAGTACTTC.

This clonotype has a handful of counts. The chain joins TRBV4-1 to TRBJ2-5, with 7 bases lining up with TRBD1. Trimming removed 5 bases from V and 3 bases from J; junction bases left unmatched: 3. The germline V gene has CDR1 MGHRA and CDR2 YSYEKL. The CDR3 sequence is 13 residues long. Here the CDR3 DNA reads TGCGCCAGCAGCGACGGACAGGAAGAGACCCAGTACTTC. This gives the protein CASSDGQEETQYF.

The chain is built from TRBV3-1 and TRBJ2-2; possibly TRBD2 for D (5 bases). Germline V gives CDR1 LGHDT, CDR2 YNNKEL (reference sequence). The CDR3 sequence is 15 residues long. Between the trimmed V and J ends, which lost 4 bases and 1 base, there was a span of 10 bases. In DNA, the CDR3 is TGTGCCAGCAGCCCGGGGTGGATGAACACCGGGGAGCTGTTTTTT. Protein: CASSPGWMNTGELFF.

This clonotype has at least ten counts. V usage is TRBV29-1 and J usage is TRBJ2-3; D perhaps matches TRBD1 (6 bases). Germline V lookup: CDR1 SQVTM, CDR2 ANQGSEA. Trimming pared 4 bases from V and 2 bases from J, leaving 13 bases between. The CDR3 is made up of 14 amino acids. The CDR3 loop is CSVAGHRNTDTQYF. In nucleotides, the CDR3 is TGCAGCGTTGCGGGACACAGGAACACAGATACGCAGTATTTT.

V gene TRBV4-2 combines with J gene TRBJ2-3; the match to TRBD2 covers 9 bases. The CDR3 totals 18 residues. The V and J ends lost 0 bases and 0 bases, in that order; junction bases with no gene match: 7. Germline V gene lookup returns CDR1 LGHNA and CDR2 YNFKEQ. The CDR3 DNA is TGTGCCAGCAGCCAAGAGGCGGGGGGGATATCTAGCACAGATACGCAGTATTTT. Translating gives CASSQEAGGISSTDTQYF.

The J gene is TRBJ1-3, the V gene TRBV28; D may be TRBD1 (6 bases). Trimming cost V 6 bases and J 4 bases, with 16 bases left between them. The CDR3 has 15 amino acids. Per germline, CDR1 MDHEN and CDR2 SYDVKM. The CDR3 protein is CASRDTQGGGNTIYF. CDR3 DNA: TGTGCCAGCAGGGATACACAGGGAGGAGGAAACACCATATATTTT.

V is TRBV20-1 and J is TRBJ2-1; D gene unclear. The CDR3 length is 14 residues. Germline V gene lookup returns CDR1 DFQATT and CDR2 SNEGSKA (reference sequence). The V and J ends lost 0 bases and 0 bases respectively, with 6 bases between them. Here the CDR3 DNA reads TGCAGTGCTAGAGAGGATAGCTCCTACAATGAGCAGTTCTTC. It is translated as CSAREDSSYNEQFF.

The chain couples TRBV3-1 to TRBJ1-1, with 7 bases lining up with TRBD1. V lost 1 base to trimming and J lost 0 bases; unmatched junction nucleotides: 2. In germline, CDR1 is LGHDT, CDR2 YNNKEL (reference sequence). The CDR3 has 15 residues. CDR3 sequence: CASSQVGTVNTEAFF. CDR3 nucleotides: TGTGCCAGCAGCCAAGTAGGGACAGTGAACACTGAAGCTTTCTTT.

This clonotype was seen once. The genes are TRBV5-1 and TRBJ2-7; TRBD2 matches 13 bases. The V gene's germline CDR1 is SGHRS and CDR2 YFSETQ. With V trimmed by 4 bases and J by 7 bases, 11 bases remained unmatched. The CDR3 extends over 16 amino acids. CDR3 amino acids: CASSPGLAGYYNEQYF. The DNA of the CDR3 is TGCGCCAGCAGCCCGGGACTAGCGGGATACTACAATGAGCAGTACTTC.

The chain combines TRBV7-9 with TRBJ1-2; D uncertain. Germline V gives CDR1 SEHNR, CDR2 FQNEAQ (reference sequence). The CDR3 totals 15 residues. Trimming cost V 1 base and J 7 bases, with 16 bases left between them. For the CDR3, the DNA is TGTGCCAGCAGCTTAGAGTCCGGACCCTTGGGTGGCTACACCTTC. As protein: CASSLESGPLGGYTF.

V usage is TRBV6-6 and J usage is TRBJ2-4, with a tentative D call TRBD1 (6 bases). The tail of the sequence fits TRBJ2-5 better, so the J call may be wrong. Looked up from germline, CDR1 is MNHNY and CDR2 is SVGAGI (reference sequence). CDR3 length: 17 residues. Here the CDR3 reads CASSPFVFGTKQETQYF. CDR3 DNA: TGTGCCAGCAGTCCTTTTGTTTTTGGGACAAAACAAGAGACCCAGTACTTC.

The chain's CDR3 is CASSLSPSGHEQFF. The CDR3 DNA sequence: TGTGCCAGCAGTTTATCGCCTAGCGGGCATGAGCAGTTCTTC. V is TRBV27 and J is TRBJ2-1, with 8 bases that match TRBD2. The CDR3 loop spans 14 amino acids. CDR1 and CDR2 (germline): MNHEY, SMNVEV (reference sequence). Germline trimming cut 0 bases from V and 8 bases from J; bases unmatched to any gene: 3.